This entry is about one TCR beta chain. Many counts were recorded for this clonotype. No antigen is known for it. Base qualities are not provided; no much larger clone lies one nucleotide away. The sample was run on an Illumina HiSeq 2500. Quantitative 5'-RACE with molecular barcodes was used to prepare TCR beta libraries. The study's own analysis went as follows. Disease-linked TCR variants were identified with a new computational method built on a probabilistic model of VDJ rearrangement. TCRdb redid the processing of the public reads, applying fastp at Q25 and MiXCR, and retained in-frame beta chains. Identical CDR3 proteins give one entry, which carries the most common genes and DNA. Clone size and V and J calls follow TCRdb, not the original study. For this sample the table gives fewer than 400,000 distinct CDR3 sequences, of which 8% were detected only once. Of the sample, 13% to 15% falls within the top ten clones.

These data originate in a study of CD8 T cells in ankylosing spondylitis (dated by TCRdb to 2016 to 2017). Broadly, across the study: T cell receptor beta repertoires were profiled in healthy donors and ankylosing spondylitis patients so that disease-linked TCR variants could be found. The full study cohort comprised roughly 24 ankylosing spondylitis patients and about a hundred healthy donors. Peripheral blood was sampled, and synovial fluid was additionally collected from ankylosing spondylitis patients. Overall results and qualifications from the work: Some motif variants were previously reported in synovial fluid and blood of reactive arthritis patients, suggesting common disease-initiation mechanisms. In peripheral blood, the disease-linked clones were found at relatively low frequencies and had a CD8+ phenotype. According to the report, matched synovial fluid samples from ankylosing spondylitis patients were significantly enriched for the disease-linked clones. Blood from ankylosing spondylitis patients appeared to be characterized by a TCR beta motif composed of 7 to 9 highly homologous amino acid variants.

Sequences were obtained from blood, either unsorted or a sorted T cell fraction (not recorded which). The TCR originated in a male donor with ankylosing spondylitis.

Here the CDR3 is given as CSVAVGQGTDTQYF. The nucleotide sequence reads TGCAGCGTCGCCGTGGGACAGGGTACAGATACGCAGTATTTT. The V and J genes are TRBV29-1 and TRBJ2-3, with 9 central nucleotides matching TRBD1. Ends trimmed: V by 6 bases, J by 3 bases; bases unmatched to a gene: 7. The germline V gene specifies SQVTM as CDR1 and ANQGSEA as CDR2. The CDR3, cysteine through phenylalanine, is 14 amino acids long. The read is trimmed to its CDR3 DNA, 42 bases read in frame from base 1.